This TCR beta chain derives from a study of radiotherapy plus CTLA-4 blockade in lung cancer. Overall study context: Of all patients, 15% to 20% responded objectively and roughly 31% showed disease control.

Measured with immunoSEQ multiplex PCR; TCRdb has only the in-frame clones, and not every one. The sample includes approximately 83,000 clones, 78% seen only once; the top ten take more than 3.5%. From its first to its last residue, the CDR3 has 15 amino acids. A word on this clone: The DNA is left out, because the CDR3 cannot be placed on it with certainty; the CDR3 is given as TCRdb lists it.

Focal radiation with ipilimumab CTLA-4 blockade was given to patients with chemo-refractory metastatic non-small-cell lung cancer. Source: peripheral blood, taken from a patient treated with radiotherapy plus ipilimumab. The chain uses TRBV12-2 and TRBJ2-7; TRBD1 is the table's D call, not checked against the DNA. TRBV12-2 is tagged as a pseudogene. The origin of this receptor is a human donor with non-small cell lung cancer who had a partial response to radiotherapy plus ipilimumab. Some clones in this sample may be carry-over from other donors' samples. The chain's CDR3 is CASRPWARGTYEQYF.